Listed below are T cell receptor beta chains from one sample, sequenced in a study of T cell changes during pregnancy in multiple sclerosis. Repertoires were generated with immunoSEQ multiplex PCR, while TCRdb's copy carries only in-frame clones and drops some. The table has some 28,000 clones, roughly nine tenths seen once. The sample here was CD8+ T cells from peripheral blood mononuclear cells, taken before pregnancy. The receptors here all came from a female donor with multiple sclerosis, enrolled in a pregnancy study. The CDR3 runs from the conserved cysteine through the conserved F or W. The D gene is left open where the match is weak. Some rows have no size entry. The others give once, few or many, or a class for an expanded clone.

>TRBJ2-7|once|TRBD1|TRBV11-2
TGTGCCAGCAGCTTAGAGAGGGACAGCTACGAGCAGTACTTC
CASSLERDSYEQYF
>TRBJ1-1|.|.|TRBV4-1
TGCGCCAGCAGCCCCGCGGGACTTTTACGTGAAGCTTTCTTT
CASSPAGLLREAFF
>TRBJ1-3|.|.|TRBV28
TGTGCCAGCAGACAAGTCAACTCTGGAAACACCATATATTTT
CASRQVNSGNTIYF
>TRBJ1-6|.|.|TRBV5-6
TGTGCCAGCAGCTTGACAGGGCGTTACTATAATTCACCCCTCCACTTT
CASSLTGRYYNSPLHF
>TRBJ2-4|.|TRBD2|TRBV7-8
TGTGCCAGCAGCCCCGTAGCGGGGGCCCTAGCCATTCAGTACTTC
CASSPVAGALAIQYF
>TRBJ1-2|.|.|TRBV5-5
TGTGCCAGCAGCTTGGCCGGGGGACCCACATATGGCTACACCTTC
CASSLAGGPTYGYTF
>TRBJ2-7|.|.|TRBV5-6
TGTGCCAGCAGCCCGCCCGGGGAAGACGAGCAGTACTTC
CASSPPGEDEQYF
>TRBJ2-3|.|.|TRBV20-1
TGCAGTGCCAACATAGATACGCAGTATTTT
CSANIDTQYF
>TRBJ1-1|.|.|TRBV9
TGTGCCAGCAGCGTAGTCTCAGGGATGAACACTGAAGCTTTCTTT
CASSVVSGMNTEAFF
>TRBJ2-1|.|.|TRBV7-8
TGTGCCAGCAGCTTATCAGGTGGGGCGAGGAATGAGCAGTTCTTC
CASSLSGGARNEQFF
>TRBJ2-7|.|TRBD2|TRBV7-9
TGTGCCAGCAGCTCACCTTCGGGAGGCTCCTACGAGCAGTACTTC
CASSSPSGGSYEQYF
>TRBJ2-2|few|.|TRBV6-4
TGTGCCAGCAGTGCCTCGCGGGGCCCGGTCGGGGAGCTGTTTTTT
CASSASRGPVGELFF
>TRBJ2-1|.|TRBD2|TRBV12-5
TGTGCTAGTGGTTTAATCGGGGGGGCCGGGGAGCAGTTCTTC
CASGLIGGAGEQFF
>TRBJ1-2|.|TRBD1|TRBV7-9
TGTGCCAGCAGCTTCGTGGACAGGGGAGCGTATGGCTACACCTTC
CASSFVDRGAYGYTF
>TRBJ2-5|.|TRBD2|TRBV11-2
TGTGCCAGCAGCTTAGCGCGGCTAGCGGGCCTCCAAGAGACCCAGTACTTC
CASSLARLAGLQETQYF
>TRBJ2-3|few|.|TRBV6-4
TGTGCCAGCAGTGACGGGACTAGCACAGATACGCAGTATTTT
CASSDGTSTDTQYF
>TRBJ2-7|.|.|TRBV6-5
TGTGCCAGCAGTTACTCTCCAGGCCCGGACGAGCAGTACTTC
CASSYSPGPDEQYF
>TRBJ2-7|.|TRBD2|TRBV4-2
TGTGCCAGCAGCCAAGAACCAGCGGGGGTTGGAGGCGAGCAGTACTTC
CASSQEPAGVGGEQYF
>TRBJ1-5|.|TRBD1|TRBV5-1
TGCGCCAGCAGCCCGGGGACAGGGTCGGGCAATCAGCCCCAGCATTTT
CASSPGTGSGNQPQHF
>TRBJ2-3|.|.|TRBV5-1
TGCGCCAGCAGCTTGGGGCAGGGGCGCACAGATACGCAGTATTTT
CASSLGQGRTDTQYF
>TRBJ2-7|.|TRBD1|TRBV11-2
TGTGCCAGCAGCTTCTACAGGGGCGCAGGGTACGAGCAGTACTTC
CASSFYRGAGYEQYF
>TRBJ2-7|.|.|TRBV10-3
TGTGCCATCAGTGGGGGGCAGGGAACCCCCTCCTACGAGCAGTACTTC
CAISGGQGTPSYEQYF
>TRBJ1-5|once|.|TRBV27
TGTGCCAGCAGTTTAGGATCGGGGGGCTATCAGCCCCAGCATTTT
CASSLGSGGYQPQHF
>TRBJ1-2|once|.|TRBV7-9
TGTGCCAGCAGCGTAAACAGGGCGGCTAACTATGGCTACACCTTC
CASSVNRAANYGYTF
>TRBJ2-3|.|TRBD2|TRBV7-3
TGTGCCAGCAGCTCGGTAGCGGGGGGACTAGATACGCAGTATTTT
CASSSVAGGLDTQYF
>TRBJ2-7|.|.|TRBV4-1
TGCGCCAGCAGCCAACGGCAGGGACTGGAGCAGTACTTC
CASSQRQGLEQYF
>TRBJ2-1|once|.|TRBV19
TGTGCCAGTAGTCCCCTCCTCACGAGTGAGCAGTTCTTC
CASSPLLTSEQFF
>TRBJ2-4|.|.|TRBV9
TGTGCCAGCAGCGTAGCGTCGGGGGGCCAAAACATTCAGTACTTC
CASSVASGGQNIQYF
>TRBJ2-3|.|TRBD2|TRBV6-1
TGTGCCAGCAGTCCGACTAGCGGGGGGGCAGATACGCAGTATTTT
CASSPTSGGADTQYF
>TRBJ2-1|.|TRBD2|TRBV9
TGTGCCAGCAGCGTCCCTGGGACTAGCGCGAACGGAGGGGACAATGAGCAGTTCTTC
CASSVPGTSANGGDNEQFF
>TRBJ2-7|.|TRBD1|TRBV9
TGTGCCAGCAGCGCCTCCGGGACAGCGGCCTACGAGCAGTACTTC
CASSASGTAAYEQYF
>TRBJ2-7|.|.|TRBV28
TGTGCCAGCAGTTTTCCCCCCGGAGACTTGTACGAGCAGTACTTC
CASSFPPGDLYEQYF
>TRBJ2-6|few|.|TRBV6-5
TGTGCCAGCAGTTACTCAGGGGGCTCTGGGGCCAACGTCCTGACTTTC
CASSYSGGSGANVLTF
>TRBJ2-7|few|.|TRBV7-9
TGTGCCAGCAGCTTTGAGATATACGAGCAGTACTTC
CASSFEIYEQYF
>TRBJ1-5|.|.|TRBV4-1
TGCGCCAGCAGCCCCAGGGTCCGATCTGATCAGCCCCAGCATTTT
CASSPRVRSDQPQHF
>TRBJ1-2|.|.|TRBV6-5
TGTGCCAGCAGTCAGGGTCCGGTCTATGGCTACACCTTC
CASSQGPVYGYTF
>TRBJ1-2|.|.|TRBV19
TGTGCCACCCTCAACCCCGGTGGCTACACCTTC
CATLNPGGYTF
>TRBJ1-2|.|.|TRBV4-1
TGCGCCAGCAGCCAAGATAAACGAGCGGGATACACCTTC
CASSQDKRAGYTF
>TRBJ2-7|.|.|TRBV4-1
TGCGCCAGCAGCCAGGCAGGCTTCCTCACCTACGAGCAGTACTTC
CASSQAGFLTYEQYF
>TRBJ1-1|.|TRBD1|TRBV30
TGTGCCTGGAGTCCGGGGACAGTTGACACTGAAGCTTTCTTT
CAWSPGTVDTEAFF
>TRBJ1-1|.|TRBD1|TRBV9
TGTGCCAGCAGCAAAGGACAGGGGGGCACTGAAGCTTTCTTT
CASSKGQGGTEAFF
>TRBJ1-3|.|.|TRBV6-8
TGTGCCAGCAGTGCCAACCCGACAGACCGAAGACTCTCTGGAAACACCATATATTTT
CASSANPTDRRLSGNTIYF
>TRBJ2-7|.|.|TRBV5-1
TGCGCCAGCAGCTTTATGGAAGTCACGCGGGGGCCCACCTACGAGCAGTACTTC
CASSFMEVTRGPTYEQYF